These 5 T cell receptor beta chains originate from one sample sequenced in a study of T cells in tumors after PD-1 blockade. Here immunoSEQ multiplex PCR was the method, and the copy in TCRdb shows in-frame clones only, minus some. The sample lists around 45,000 clones, more than 75% occurring once. Sequenced here: PBMCs, sampled before anti-PD-1 treatment. Every receptor here comes from a human donor with basal cell carcinoma.

J is TRBJ2-1 and V is TRBV5-5; D uncertain. Trimming took 1 base from V and 7 from J, leaving 6 bases between them. The CDR3 length is 12 residues. Germline lookup yields CDR1 SGHKS and CDR2 YYEKEE (reference sequence). The CDR3 spells CASSLLQNEQFF. The CDR3 coding sequence is TGTGCCAGCAGCTTGCTTCAAAATGAGCAGTTCTTC.

The V and J genes are TRBV15 and TRBJ2-7; 10 nucleotides match TRBD1. Germline assignment: CDR1 LNHNV and CDR2 YYDKDF (reference sequence). Trimming took 1 base from V and 6 from J; bases not matched to a gene: 6. This CDR3 region has 15 residues. The CDR3 sequence: CATSRGGTGALEQYF. In DNA form, the CDR3 reads TGTGCCACCAGCAGAGGTGGGACAGGGGCCCTCGAGCAGTACTTC.

The chain carries TRBV5-1 and TRBJ1-2; 10 bases are a match to TRBD1. This CDR3 is built from 15 residues. Looked up from germline, CDR1 is SGHRS and CDR2 is YFSETQ. J gave up 4 bases and V 6 bases, and 9 bases lay outside the gene matches. The CDR3 region has the DNA TGCGCCAGCACTGGAACCCGGGACAGGGGCTATGGCTACACCTTC. This encodes CASTGTRDRGYGYTF. The full variable domain, completed using reference TRBV5-1 and TRBJ1-2, is KAGVTQTPRYLIKTRGQQVTLSCSPISGHRSVSWYQQTPGQGLQFLFEYFSETQRNKGNFPGRFSGRQFSNSRSEMNVSTLELGDSALYLCASTGTRDRGYGYTFGSGTRLTVV.

This chain connects TRBV11-3 to TRBJ2-1, with TRBD2 matching over 8 bases. V was clipped by 5 bases and J by 6 bases; unmatched bases: 15. Germline V gene sequence: CDR1 SGHNT, CDR2 YENEEA. The CDR3 totals 17 residues. CDR3 region: CASSPRGGRSGGNEQFF. The CDR3 DNA follows: TGTGCCAGCAGCCCCCGAGGTGGCAGGAGCGGGGGCAATGAGCAGTTCTTC.

The CDR3 bases are TGTGCCAGCAGCGTCGACTCGGGGGGCACTGAAGCTTTCTTT. Amino acid sequence: CASSVDSGGTEAFF. The chain employs TRBV9 and TRBJ1-1; D perhaps matches TRBD1 (5 bases). Trimming cost V 2 bases and J 4 bases, with 12 bases left between them. CDR3 length: 14 amino acids. Germline V gene sequence: CDR1 SGDLS, CDR2 YYNGEE.